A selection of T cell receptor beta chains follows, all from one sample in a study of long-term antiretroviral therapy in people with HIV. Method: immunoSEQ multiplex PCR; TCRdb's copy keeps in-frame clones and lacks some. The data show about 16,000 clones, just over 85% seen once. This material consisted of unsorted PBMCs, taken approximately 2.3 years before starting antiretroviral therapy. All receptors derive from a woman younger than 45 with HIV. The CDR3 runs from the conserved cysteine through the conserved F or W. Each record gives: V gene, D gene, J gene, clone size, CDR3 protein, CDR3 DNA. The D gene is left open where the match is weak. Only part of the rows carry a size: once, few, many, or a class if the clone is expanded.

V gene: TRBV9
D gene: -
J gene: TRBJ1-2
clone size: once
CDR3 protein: CASSAHNRDDLGYTF
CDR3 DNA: TGTGCCAGCAGCGCGCACAACCGGGACGACCTTGGCTACACCTTC

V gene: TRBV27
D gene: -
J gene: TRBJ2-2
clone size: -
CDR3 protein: CASSLGQGTGELFF
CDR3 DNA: TGTGCCAGCAGTTTAGGCCAGGGCACCGGGGAGCTGTTTTTT

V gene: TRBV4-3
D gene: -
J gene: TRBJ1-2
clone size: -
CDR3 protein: CASSQAGLSGYGYTF
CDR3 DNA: TGCGCCAGCAGCCAAGCAGGTCTCTCGGGCTATGGCTACACCTTC

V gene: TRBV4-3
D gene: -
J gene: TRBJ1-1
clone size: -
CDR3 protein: CASSQDVNTEAFF
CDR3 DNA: TGCGCCAGCAGCCAAGACGTGAACACTGAAGCTTTCTTT

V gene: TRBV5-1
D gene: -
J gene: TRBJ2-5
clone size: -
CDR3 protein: CASSGTSAETQYF
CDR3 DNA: TGCGCCAGCAGCGGAACCTCCGCAGAGACCCAGTACTTC

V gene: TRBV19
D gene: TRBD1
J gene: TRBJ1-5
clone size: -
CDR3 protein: CASSDRAGQPQHF
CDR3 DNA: TGTGCCAGCTCAGACAGGGCGGGTCAGCCCCAGCATTTT

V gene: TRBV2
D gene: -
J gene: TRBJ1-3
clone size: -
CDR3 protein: CASRGEGNTIYF
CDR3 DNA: TGTGCCAGCAGGGGAGAAGGAAACACCATATATTTT

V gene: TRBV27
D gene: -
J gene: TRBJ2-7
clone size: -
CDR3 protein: CASRSLVGGRSYEQYF
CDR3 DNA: TGTGCCAGCAGAAGTTTAGTGGGGGGTAGGTCCTACGAGCAGTACTTC

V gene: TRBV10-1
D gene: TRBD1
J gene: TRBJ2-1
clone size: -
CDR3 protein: CASSESQGAGEQFF
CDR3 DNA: TGCGCCAGCAGTGAGTCGCAGGGGGCAGGGGAGCAGTTCTTC

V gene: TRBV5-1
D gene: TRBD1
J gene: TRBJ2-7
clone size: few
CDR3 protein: CATCSTGQLYEQYF
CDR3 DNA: TGCGCCACGTGCTCTACGGGACAGCTCTACGAGCAGTACTTC

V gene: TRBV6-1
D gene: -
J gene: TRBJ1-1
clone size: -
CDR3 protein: CASSERGAAEAFF
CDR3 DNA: TGTGCCAGCAGTGAAAGGGGAGCGGCTGAAGCTTTCTTT

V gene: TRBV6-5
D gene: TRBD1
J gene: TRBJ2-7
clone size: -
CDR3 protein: CASSYSGGQGYEQYF
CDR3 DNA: TGTGCCAGCAGTTACTCGGGGGGACAGGGCTACGAGCAGTACTTC

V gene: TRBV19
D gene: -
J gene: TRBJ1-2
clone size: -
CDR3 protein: CASSFSSAGNRAGYTF
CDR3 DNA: TGTGCCAGTAGTTTTTCCTCCGCCGGGAACAGGGCAGGCTACACCTTC

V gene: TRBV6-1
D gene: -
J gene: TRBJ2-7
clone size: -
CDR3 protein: CASMVGQGPYEQYF
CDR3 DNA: TGTGCCAGCATGGTAGGGCAGGGGCCCTACGAGCAGTACTTC

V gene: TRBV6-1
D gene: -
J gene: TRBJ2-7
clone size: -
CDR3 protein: CASTTGSSYEQYF
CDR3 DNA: TGTGCCAGCACCACAGGGAGCTCCTACGAGCAGTACTTC

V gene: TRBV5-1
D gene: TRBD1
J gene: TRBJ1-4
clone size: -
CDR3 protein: CASRAGGEHEKLFF
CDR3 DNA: TGCGCCAGCAGGGCAGGGGGCGAGCATGAAAAACTGTTTTTT

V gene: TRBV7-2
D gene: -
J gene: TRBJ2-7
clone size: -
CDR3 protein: CASSLRLDPNEQYF
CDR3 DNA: TGTGCCAGCAGCCTTAGACTAGACCCCAACGAGCAGTACTTC

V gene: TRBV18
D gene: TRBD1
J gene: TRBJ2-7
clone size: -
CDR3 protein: CASAGTGGNEQYF
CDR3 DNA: TGTGCCAGCGCCGGGACAGGGGGAAACGAGCAGTACTTC

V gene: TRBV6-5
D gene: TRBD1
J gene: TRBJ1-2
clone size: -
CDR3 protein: CASSYSRTGGNYGYTF
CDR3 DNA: TGTGCCAGCAGTTACTCGCGGACAGGGGGGAACTATGGCTACACCTTC

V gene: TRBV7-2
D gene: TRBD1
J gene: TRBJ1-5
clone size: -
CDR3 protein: CASSPLTGTGPQPQHF
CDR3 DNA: TGTGCCAGCAGCCCCCTCACCGGGACAGGGCCTCAGCCCCAGCATTTT

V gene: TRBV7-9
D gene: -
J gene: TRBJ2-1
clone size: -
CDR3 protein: CASSPGGTVNEQFF
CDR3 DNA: TGTGCCAGCAGCCCCGGCGGGACAGTCAATGAGCAGTTCTTC

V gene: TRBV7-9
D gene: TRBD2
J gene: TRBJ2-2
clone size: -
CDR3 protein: CASSLAFSGGLNTGELFF
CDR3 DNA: TGTGCCAGCAGCTTAGCGTTTAGCGGGGGATTGAACACCGGGGAGCTGTTTTTT

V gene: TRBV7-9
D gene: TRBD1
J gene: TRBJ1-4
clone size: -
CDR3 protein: CASSSSRDRGTNEKLFF
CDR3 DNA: TGTGCCAGCAGCTCGTCCCGGGACAGGGGAACTAATGAAAAACTGTTTTTT

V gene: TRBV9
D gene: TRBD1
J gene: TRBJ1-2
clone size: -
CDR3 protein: CASSRGTAYGYTF
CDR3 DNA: TGTGCCAGCAGCCGTGGGACAGCCTATGGCTACACCTTC

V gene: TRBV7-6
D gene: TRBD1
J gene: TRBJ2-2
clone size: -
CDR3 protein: CASSLRQGNTGELFF
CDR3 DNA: TGTGCCAGCAGCTTACGACAGGGGAACACCGGGGAGCTGTTTTTT

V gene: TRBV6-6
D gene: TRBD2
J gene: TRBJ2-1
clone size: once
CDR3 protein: CASSYSASGGSNEQFF
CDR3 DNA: TGTGCCAGCAGTTACTCGGCTAGCGGGGGGAGTAATGAGCAGTTCTTC

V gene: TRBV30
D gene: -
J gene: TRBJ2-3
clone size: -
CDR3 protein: CAWSVLRDSGTDTQYF
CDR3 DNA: TGTGCCTGGAGTGTACTCCGGGACTCCGGCACAGATACGCAGTATTTT

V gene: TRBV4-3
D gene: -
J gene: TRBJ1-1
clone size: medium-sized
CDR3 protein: CASSQDWVSGTEAFF
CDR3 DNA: TGCGCCAGCAGCCAAGATTGGGTGAGCGGCACTGAAGCTTTCTTT

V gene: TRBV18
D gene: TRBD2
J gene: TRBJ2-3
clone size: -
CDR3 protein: CASSRLAGGPDTQYF
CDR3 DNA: TGTGCCAGCTCACGACTAGCGGGGGGGCCCGATACGCAGTATTTT

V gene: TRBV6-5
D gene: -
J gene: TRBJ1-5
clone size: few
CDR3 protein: CASTHGRNQPQHF
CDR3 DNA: TGTGCCAGCACCCACGGGCGAAATCAGCCCCAGCATTTT

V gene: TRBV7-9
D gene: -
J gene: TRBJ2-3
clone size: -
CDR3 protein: CASSLQTRLVDTQYF
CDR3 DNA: TGTGCCAGCAGCCTCCAGACTAGGTTAGTAGATACGCAGTATTTT

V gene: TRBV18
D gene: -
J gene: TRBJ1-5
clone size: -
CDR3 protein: CASSQSEQGYNQPQHF
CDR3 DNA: TGTGCCAGCTCCCAATCTGAACAGGGCTACAATCAGCCCCAGCATTTT

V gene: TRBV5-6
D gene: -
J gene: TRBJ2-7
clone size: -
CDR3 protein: CASSAPLGYEQYF
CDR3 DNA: TGTGCCAGCAGCGCACCTTTAGGCTACGAGCAGTACTTC

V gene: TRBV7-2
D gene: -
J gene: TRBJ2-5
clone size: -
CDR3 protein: CASSFSGSGETQYF
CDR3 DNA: TGTGCCAGCAGCTTCTCAGGGTCGGGTGAGACCCAGTACTTC

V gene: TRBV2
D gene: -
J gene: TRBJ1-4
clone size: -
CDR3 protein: CASSEGSGYEKLFF
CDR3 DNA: TGTGCCAGCAGTGAAGGTTCAGGGTATGAAAAACTGTTTTTT

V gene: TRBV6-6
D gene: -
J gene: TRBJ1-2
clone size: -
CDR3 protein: CASSYSGRGGYTF
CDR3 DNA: TGTGCCAGCAGTTACTCAGGGCGGGGTGGCTACACCTTC

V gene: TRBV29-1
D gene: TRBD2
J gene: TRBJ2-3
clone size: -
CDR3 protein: CSAKGASGGFTDTQYF
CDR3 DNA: TGCAGCGCCAAAGGGGCTAGCGGGGGGTTCACAGATACGCAGTATTTT

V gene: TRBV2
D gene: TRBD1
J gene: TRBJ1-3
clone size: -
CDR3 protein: CASSGDRAAGNTIYF
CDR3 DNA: TGTGCCAGCAGCGGTGACAGGGCAGCTGGAAACACCATATATTTT

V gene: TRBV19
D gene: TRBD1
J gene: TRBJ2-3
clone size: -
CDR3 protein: CASSKDRGYTDTQYF
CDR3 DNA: TGTGCCAGTAGTAAAGACAGGGGGTACACAGATACGCAGTATTTT

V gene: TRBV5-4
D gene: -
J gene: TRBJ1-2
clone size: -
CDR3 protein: CASSLMNRFYGYTF
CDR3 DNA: TGTGCCAGCAGCTTGATGAACAGGTTCTATGGCTACACCTTC

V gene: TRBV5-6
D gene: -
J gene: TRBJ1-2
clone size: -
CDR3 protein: CASSLANAGAGGYTF
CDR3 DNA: TGTGCCAGCAGCTTGGCCAACGCGGGCGCTGGGGGCTACACCTTC

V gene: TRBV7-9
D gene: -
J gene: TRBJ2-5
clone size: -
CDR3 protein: CASSSEETQYF
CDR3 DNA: TGTGCCAGCAGCTCAGAGGAGACCCAGTACTTC

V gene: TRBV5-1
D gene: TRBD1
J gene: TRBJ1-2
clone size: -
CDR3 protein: CASSLDGTGGFGYGYTF
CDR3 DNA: TGCGCCAGCAGCTTGGACGGGACAGGGGGCTTTGGCTATGGCTACACCTTC

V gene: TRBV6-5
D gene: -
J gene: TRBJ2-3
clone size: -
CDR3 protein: CASSYGQLGGTDTQYF
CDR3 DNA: TGTGCCAGCAGTTACGGGCAACTGGGCGGCACAGATACGCAGTATTTT

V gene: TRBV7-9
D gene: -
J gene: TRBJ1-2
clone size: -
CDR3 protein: CATKGGHNYGYTF
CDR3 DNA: TGTGCCACCAAGGGGGGGCATAACTATGGCTACACCTTC

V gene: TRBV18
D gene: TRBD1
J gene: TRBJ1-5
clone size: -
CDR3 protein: CASRNSLDRGNQPQHF
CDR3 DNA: TGTGCCAGCCGGAATAGCCTGGACAGGGGCAATCAGCCCCAGCATTTT

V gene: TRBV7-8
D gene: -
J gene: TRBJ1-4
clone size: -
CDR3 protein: CASSPTGGGEKLFF
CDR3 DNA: TGTGCCAGCAGCCCGACCGGGGGCGGTGAAAAACTGTTTTTT

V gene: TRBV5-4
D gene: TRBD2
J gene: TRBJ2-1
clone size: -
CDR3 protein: CASSLGGLAEAPEQFF
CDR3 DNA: TGTGCCAGCAGCTTGGGGGGACTAGCGGAGGCACCCGAGCAGTTCTTC

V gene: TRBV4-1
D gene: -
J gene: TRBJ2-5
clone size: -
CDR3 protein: CASSQGGGQETQYF
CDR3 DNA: TGCGCCAGCAGCCAAGGAGGGGGACAAGAGACCCAGTACTTC

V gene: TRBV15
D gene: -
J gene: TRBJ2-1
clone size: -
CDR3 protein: CATSRDRGWRDGAYNEQFF
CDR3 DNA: TGTGCCACCAGCAGAGATCGTGGGTGGAGGGACGGAGCCTACAATGAGCAGTTCTTC

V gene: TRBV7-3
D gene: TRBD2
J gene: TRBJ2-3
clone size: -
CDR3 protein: CASSATSGDTDTQYF
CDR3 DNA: TGTGCCAGCAGCGCAACCAGCGGGGACACAGATACGCAGTATTTT

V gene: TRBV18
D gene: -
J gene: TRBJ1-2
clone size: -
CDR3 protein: CASSPGTTENYGYTF
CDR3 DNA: TGTGCCAGCTCACCAGGGACAACGGAGAACTATGGCTACACCTTC

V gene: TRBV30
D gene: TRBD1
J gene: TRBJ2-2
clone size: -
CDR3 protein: CAWITTGENYTGELFF
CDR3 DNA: TGTGCCTGGATAACGACAGGGGAGAATTACACCGGGGAGCTGTTTTTT